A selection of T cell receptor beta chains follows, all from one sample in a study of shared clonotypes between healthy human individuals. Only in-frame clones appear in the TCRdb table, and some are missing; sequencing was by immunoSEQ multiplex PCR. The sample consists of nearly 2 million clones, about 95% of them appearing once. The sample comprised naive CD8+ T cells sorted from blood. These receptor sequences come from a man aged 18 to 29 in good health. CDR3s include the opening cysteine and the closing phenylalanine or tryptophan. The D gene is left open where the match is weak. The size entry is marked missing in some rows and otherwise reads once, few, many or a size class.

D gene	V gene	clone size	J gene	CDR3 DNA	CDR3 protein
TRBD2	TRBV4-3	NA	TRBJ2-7	TGCGCCAGCAGCCAAGGATTGGGACTAGGAACCTACGAGCAGTACTTC	CASSQGLGLGTYEQYF
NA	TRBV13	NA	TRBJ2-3	TGTGCCAGCAGCTCCCCCGGGGGGCAGCCGGGCACAGATACGCAGTATTTT	CASSSPGGQPGTDTQYF
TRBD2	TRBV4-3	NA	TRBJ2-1	TGCGCCAGCAGTCCCCTAGCGGACTCCTACAATGAGCAGTTCTTC	CASSPLADSYNEQFF
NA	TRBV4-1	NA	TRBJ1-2	TGCGCCAGCAGCCTCCGTGCCGGGACTGCCGCCGGGAAAGTAAATGGCTACACCTTC	CASSLRAGTAAGKVNGYTF
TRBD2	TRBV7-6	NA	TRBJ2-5	TGTGCCAGCAGCTTAGCGATAGCGGGAGAGACCCAGTACTTC	CASSLAIAGETQYF
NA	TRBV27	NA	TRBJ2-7	TGTGCCAGCAGTTTTTTCTGGGGCTCCTACGAGCAGTACTTC	CASSFFWGSYEQYF
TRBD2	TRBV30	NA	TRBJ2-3	TGTGCCTGGGTACTAGCGGGAGGGCCGGCAGATACGCAGTATTTT	CAWVLAGGPADTQYF
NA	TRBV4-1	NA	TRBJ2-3	TGCGCCAGCAGCCAGGAACTAGGATTAGGCACAGATACGCAGTATTTT	CASSQELGLGTDTQYF
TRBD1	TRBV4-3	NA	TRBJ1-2	TGCGCCAGCAGCGAGACAGGGGTTCGAGGCTACACCTTC	CASSETGVRGYTF
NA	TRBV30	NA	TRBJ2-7	TGTGCCTGGAGTTTGGGCCCCTACGAGCAGTACTTC	CAWSLGPYEQYF
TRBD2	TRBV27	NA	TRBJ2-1	TGTGCCAGCAGTTTAGGGCGGGGGGCTTACAATGAGCAGTTCTTC	CASSLGRGAYNEQFF
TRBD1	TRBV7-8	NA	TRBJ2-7	TGTGCCAGCAGTTCCGGGACAGCATCCTACGAGCAGTACTTC	CASSSGTASYEQYF
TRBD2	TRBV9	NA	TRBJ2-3	TGTGCCAGCAGCGTAGAGGGACTAGCGGGGGACCACGGAGATACGCAGTATTTT	CASSVEGLAGDHGDTQYF
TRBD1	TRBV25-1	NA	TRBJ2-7	TGTGCCAGCAGTCAATGGGACAGGGGCTCCTACGAGCAGTACTTC	CASSQWDRGSYEQYF
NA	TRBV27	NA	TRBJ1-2	TGTGCCAGCAGTCCCACAGCTAACTATGGCTACACCTTC	CASSPTANYGYTF
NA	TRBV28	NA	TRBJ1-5	TGTGCCACCTCCACAGGGTTGGGTCAGCCCCAGCATTTT	CATSTGLGQPQHF
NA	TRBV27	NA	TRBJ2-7	TGTGCCAGCAGTCCCCTCGGGCCCACTACTGTAGAGCAGTACTTC	CASSPLGPTTVEQYF
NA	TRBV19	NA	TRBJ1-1	TGTGCCAGTAGTATTGGTGGGGTTGGAACTGAAGCTTTCTTT	CASSIGGVGTEAFF
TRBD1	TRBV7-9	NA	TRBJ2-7	TGTGCCAGCAGCACTGGGGACAGCTCCTACGAGCAGTACTTC	CASSTGDSSYEQYF
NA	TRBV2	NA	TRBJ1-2	TGTGCCAGCAGCGCATCCTTCGATCGACATCCATATGGCTACACCTTC	CASSASFDRHPYGYTF
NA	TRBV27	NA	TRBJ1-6	TGTGCCAGCAGTTTAGGGCAGGGGTCGAATTCACCCCTCCACTTT	CASSLGQGSNSPLHF
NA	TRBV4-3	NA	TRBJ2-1	TGCGCCAGCAGCCAAGATGGGGGTGATGAGCAGTTCTTC	CASSQDGGDEQFF
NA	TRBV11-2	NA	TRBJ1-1	TGTGCCAGCAAACCGATATTACCCGTATCTGAAGCTTTCTTT	CASKPILPVSEAFF
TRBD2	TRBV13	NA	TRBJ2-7	TGTGCCAGCGGAGGGGAGGGCTCCTACGAGCAGTACTTC	CASGGEGSYEQYF
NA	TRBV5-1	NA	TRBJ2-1	TGCGCCAGCAGCTTGACAGGGCCCTACAATGAGCAGTTCTTC	CASSLTGPYNEQFF
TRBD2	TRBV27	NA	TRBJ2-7	TGTGCCAGCAGTACTTCTAGCGGGGAGGAGTTCCACGAGCAGTACTTC	CASSTSSGEEFHEQYF
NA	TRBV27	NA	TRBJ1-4	TGTGCCAGCAGTTTAGTGGGAAATGAAAAACTGTTTTTT	CASSLVGNEKLFF
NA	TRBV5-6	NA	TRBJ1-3	TGTGCCAGCAGCACCTACACATCAGCTGGAAACACCATATATTTT	CASSTYTSAGNTIYF
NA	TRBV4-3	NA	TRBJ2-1	TGCGCCAGCAGCCAAGATTATCGGGACACGCTTTACAATGAGCAGTTCTTC	CASSQDYRDTLYNEQFF
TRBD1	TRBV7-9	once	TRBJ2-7	TGTGCCAGCAGCGCAACAGGGGACGAGCAGTACTTC	CASSATGDEQYF
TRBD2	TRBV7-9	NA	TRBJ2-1	TGTGCCAGCAGCTTAAGCGGGGACTCCTACAATGAGCAGTTCTTC	CASSLSGDSYNEQFF
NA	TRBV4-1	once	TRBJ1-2	TGCGCCAGCAGCCAAGATAGGGCAGGGCTATCCGGCGGCTACACCTTC	CASSQDRAGLSGGYTF
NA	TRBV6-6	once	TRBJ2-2	TGTGCCAGCAGTTACTCACTCACCGGGGAGCTGTTTTTT	CASSYSLTGELFF
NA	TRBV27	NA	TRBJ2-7	TGTGCCAGCAGTTTATCTTCCGGCTTCTACGAGCAGTACTTC	CASSLSSGFYEQYF
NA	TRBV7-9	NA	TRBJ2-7	TGTGCCAGCAGTCTTTTTGGCGGGGCAGGGGGTGACGAGCAGTACTTC	CASSLFGGAGGDEQYF
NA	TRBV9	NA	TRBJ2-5	TGTGCCAGCAGCGTAGGAGGGTTAGAGACCCAGTACTTC	CASSVGGLETQYF
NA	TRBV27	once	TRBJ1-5	TGTGCCAGCAGTTTTAGGGGGGGGGATCAGCCCCAGCATTTT	CASSFRGGDQPQHF